The 13 T cell receptor beta chains listed next were all sequenced from one sample in a study of blood T cell repertoires in COVID-19. Here immunoSEQ multiplex PCR was the method, and the copy in TCRdb shows in-frame clones only, minus some. This table holds just under 60,000 clones, less than 80% found once. Sequencing used peripheral blood. Every receptor here comes from a human donor in a cohort sampled during active COVID-19.

The chain employs TRBV27 and TRBJ2-7; 9 nucleotides align to TRBD1. The germline V gene encodes CDR1 MNHEY and CDR2 SMNVEV (reference sequence). With 4 bases clipped from V and 4 bases from J, the junction kept 5 bases outside the gene matches. This CDR3 is built from 14 residues. The CDR3 region is CASSSDRGAYEQYF. As DNA, the CDR3 is TGTGCCAGCAGTTCCGACAGGGGGGCTTACGAGCAGTACTTC.

V usage is TRBV9 and J usage is TRBJ2-3; 9 bases agree with TRBD1. V lost 4 bases, J lost 9 bases, and 9 bases stayed unmatched. The CDR3 totals 14 residues. Germline CDR1 SGDLS, CDR2 YYNGEE. The CDR3 DNA is TGTGCCAGCAGCTCGTACAGGGGGCCCGGGACGCAGTATTTT. Translation gives CASSSYRGPGTQYF.

The V and J genes are TRBV19 and TRBJ2-3; maybe TRBD1 (5 bases). CDR1 is LNHDA, CDR2 SQIVND, per germline (reference sequence). The CDR3 sequence is 12 residues long. The chain's CDR3 is CAVTEGADTQYF. Here the CDR3 DNA reads TGTGCGGTAACGGAAGGGGCAGATACGCAGTATTTT.

V is TRBV7-2 and J is TRBJ2-1, with 8 bases lining up with TRBD2. Germline V lookup: CDR1 SGHTA, CDR2 FQGNSA. Trimming at V came to 5 bases and at J to 7 bases, leaving 13 bases not matched to a gene. The CDR3 consists of 16 residues. The CDR3: CASSRGRVSGNNEQFF. CDR3 nucleotide sequence: TGTGCCAGCAGCCGGGGCCGGGTTAGCGGGAATAATGAGCAGTTCTTC.

The chain recombines TRBV5-1 with TRBJ2-2; 7 positions agree with TRBD2. The CDR3 runs to 13 residues. V lost 9 bases to trimming and J lost 1 base; unmatched junction nucleotides: 3. The germline gives CDR1 SGHRS, CDR2 YFSETQ. The chain's CDR3 is CATGEGNTGELFF. CDR3 coding DNA: TGCGCCACCGGGGAGGGGAACACCGGGGAGCTGTTTTTT.

The chain links TRBV2 to TRBJ1-5; TRBD1 agrees at 9 bases. V lost 6 bases to trimming and J lost 3 bases; unmatched junction nucleotides: 9. The CDR3 consists of 16 residues. Germline loops: CDR1 SNHLY, CDR2 FYNNEI. CDR3 sequence: CASRGTGNLYNQPQHF. Written as DNA, the CDR3 is TGTGCCAGCAGGGGGACAGGGAATTTATACAATCAGCCCCAGCATTTT. Drawing the rest from reference TRBV2 and TRBJ1-5, the complete variable domain is EPEVTQTPSHQVTQMGQEVILRCVPISNHLYFYWYRQILGQKVEFLVSFYNNEISEKSEIFDDQFSVERPDGSNFTLKIRSTKLEDSAMYFCASRGTGNLYNQPQHFGDGTRLSIL.

The chain combines TRBV6-6 with TRBJ2-2; D is uncertain. CDR1 MNHNY and CDR2 SVGAGI come from the germline V gene (reference sequence). Trimming left V 6 bases short and J 2 bases short, with 4 bases between. This CDR3 contains 12 residues. CDR3 DNA: TGTGCCAGCAGCCAAAACACCGGGGAGCTGTTTTTT. It is translated as CASSQNTGELFF.

V is TRBV6-4 and J is TRBJ2-2; 9 bases align to TRBD2. J was trimmed by 3 bases and V by 4 bases; bases with no gene match: 0. The CDR3 is 14 residues long. Germline CDR1 reads MRHNA; CDR2 reads SNTAGT. The CDR3 bases are TGTGCCAGCAGTGTAGCGGGGGACACCGGGGAGCTGTTTTTT. Its protein product is CASSVAGDTGELFF.

J is TRBJ1-2 and V is TRBV28; 9 nucleotides agree with TRBD1. CDR1 is MDHEN and CDR2 is SYDVKM in the germline V gene. The CDR3 has 16 amino acids. J gave up 4 bases and V 3 bases, and 9 bases lay outside the gene matches. The CDR3 protein is CASSFSGQGRGYGYTF. The CDR3 coding sequence is TGTGCCAGCAGTTTTTCTGGACAGGGGCGTGGCTATGGCTACACCTTC.

The chain links TRBV7-9 to TRBJ2-3, with 10 bases aligning to TRBD1. The germline gives CDR1 SEHNR, CDR2 FQNEAQ (reference sequence). With 4 bases clipped from V and 3 bases from J, the junction kept 4 bases outside the gene matches. The length of the CDR3 is 15 residues. CDR3 DNA: TGTGCCAGCAGCTCCCAGGGACAGGGGACAGATACGCAGTATTTT. Its translation is CASSSQGQGTDTQYF.

The V call is TRBV3-1 (or the pseudogene TRBV3-2), the J call TRBJ1-1; D is possibly TRBD1 (5 bases). Germline CDR1 is LGHDT and CDR2 is YNNKEL (reference sequence). Trimming removed 0 bases at V and 0 bases at J, with 11 bases between. CDR3 length: 16 residues. Here the CDR3 reads CASSQDGAAMNTEAFF. Here the CDR3 DNA reads TGTGCCAGCAGCCAAGATGGGGCAGCTATGAACACTGAAGCTTTCTTT.

The chain uses TRBV18 and TRBJ1-6; D may be TRBD1 (6 bases). V gave up 2 bases and J gave up 8 bases, with 13 bases separating them. This CDR3 spans 15 amino acids. Germline V gene sequence: CDR1 KGHSH, CDR2 LQKENI. CDR3 sequence reads: CASSPFAGADSPLHF. In DNA, the CDR3 is TGTGCCAGCTCACCATTTGCAGGGGCGGATTCACCCCTCCACTTT. Filled out from reference TRBV18 and TRBJ1-6, the complete variable domain reads NAGVMQNPRHLVRRRGQEARLRCSPMKGHSHVYWYRQLPEEGLKFMVYLQKENIIDESGMPKERFSAEFPKEGPSILRIQQVVRGDSAAYFCASSPFAGADSPLHFGNGTRLTVT.

The V call is TRBV28, the J call TRBJ1-3; D unclear. The germline V gene encodes CDR1 MDHEN and CDR2 SYDVKM. The CDR3 is 12 residues long. V was pared by 8 bases and J by 0 bases, with 5 bases between. The chain's CDR3 is CASLSSGNTIYF. The CDR3 DNA reads TGTGCCAGCCTGAGCTCTGGAAACACCATATATTTT. Variable domain in full (rest from reference TRBV28 and TRBJ1-3): DVKVTQSSRYLVKRTGEKVFLECVQDMDHENMFWYRQDPGLGLRLIYFSYDVKMKEKGDIPEGYSVSREKKERFSLILESASTNQTSMYLCASLSSGNTIYFGEGSWLTVV.